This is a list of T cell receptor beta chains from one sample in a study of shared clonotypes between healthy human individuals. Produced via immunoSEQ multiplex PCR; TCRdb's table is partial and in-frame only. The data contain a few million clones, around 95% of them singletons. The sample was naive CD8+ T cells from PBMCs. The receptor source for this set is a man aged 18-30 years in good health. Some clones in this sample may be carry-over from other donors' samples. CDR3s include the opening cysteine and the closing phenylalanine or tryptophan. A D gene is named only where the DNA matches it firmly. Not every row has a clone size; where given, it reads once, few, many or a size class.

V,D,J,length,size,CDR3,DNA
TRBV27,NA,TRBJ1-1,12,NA,CASSLGRGEAFF,TGTGCCAGCAGTTTGGGTCGGGGTGAAGCTTTCTTT
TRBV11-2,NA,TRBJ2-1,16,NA,CASSLFGSSRYNEQFF,TGTGCCAGCAGCTTATTTGGGAGCTCAAGGTACAATGAGCAGTTCTTC
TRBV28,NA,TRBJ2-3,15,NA,CASSLYGGGTDTQYF,TGTGCCAGCAGTTTATACGGGGGTGGAACAGATACGCAGTATTTT
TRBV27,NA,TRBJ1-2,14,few,CASRSRGGLYGYTF,TGTGCCAGCCGATCTCGCGGCGGGCTCTATGGCTACACCTTC
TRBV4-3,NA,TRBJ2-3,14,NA,CASSQDGLTDTQYF,TGCGCCAGCAGCCAAGATGGTCTCACAGATACGCAGTATTTT
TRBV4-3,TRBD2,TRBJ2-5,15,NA,CASSRGTRGQETQYF,TGCGCCAGCAGCCGCGGGACTAGAGGCCAAGAGACCCAGTACTTC
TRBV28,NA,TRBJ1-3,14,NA,CASEGWVSGNTIYF,TGTGCCAGCGAAGGGTGGGTCTCTGGAAACACCATATATTTT
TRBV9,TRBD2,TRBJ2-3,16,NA,CASSVEPSGSTDTQYF,TGTGCCAGCAGCGTAGAGCCTAGCGGGAGTACAGATACGCAGTATTTT
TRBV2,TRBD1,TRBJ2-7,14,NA,CASSVRDRVNEQYF,TGTGCCAGCAGCGTCCGGGACAGGGTCAACGAGCAGTACTTC
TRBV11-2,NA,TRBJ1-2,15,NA,CASSFIGRGGYGYTF,TGTGCCAGCAGCTTCATCGGAAGGGGAGGCTATGGCTACACCTTC
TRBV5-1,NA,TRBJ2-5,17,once,CASSLAPRDQYQETQYF,TGCGCCAGCAGCTTGGCCCCGCGGGACCAGTACCAAGAGACCCAGTACTTC
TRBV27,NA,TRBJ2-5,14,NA,CASSFARTRETQYF,TGTGCCAGCAGTTTCGCCAGGACCCGGGAGACCCAGTACTTC
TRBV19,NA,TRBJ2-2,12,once,CASTGVTGELFF,TGTGCCAGTACAGGGGTCACCGGGGAGCTGTTTTTT